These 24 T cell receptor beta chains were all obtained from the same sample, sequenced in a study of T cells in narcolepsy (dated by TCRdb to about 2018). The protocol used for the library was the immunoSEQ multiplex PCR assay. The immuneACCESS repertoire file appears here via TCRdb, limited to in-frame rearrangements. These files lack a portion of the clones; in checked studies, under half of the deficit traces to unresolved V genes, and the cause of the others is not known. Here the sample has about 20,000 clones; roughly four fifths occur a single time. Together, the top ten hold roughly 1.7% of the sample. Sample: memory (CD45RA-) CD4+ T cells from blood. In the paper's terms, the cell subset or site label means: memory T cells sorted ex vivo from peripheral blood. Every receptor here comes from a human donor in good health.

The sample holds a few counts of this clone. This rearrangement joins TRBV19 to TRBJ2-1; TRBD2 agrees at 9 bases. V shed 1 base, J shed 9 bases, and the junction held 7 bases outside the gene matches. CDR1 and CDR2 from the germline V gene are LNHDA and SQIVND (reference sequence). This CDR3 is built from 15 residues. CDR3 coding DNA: TGTGCCAGTAGTATAGCCGGCGGGAGGGCCCCTGAGCAGTTCTTC. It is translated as CASSIAGGRAPEQFF.

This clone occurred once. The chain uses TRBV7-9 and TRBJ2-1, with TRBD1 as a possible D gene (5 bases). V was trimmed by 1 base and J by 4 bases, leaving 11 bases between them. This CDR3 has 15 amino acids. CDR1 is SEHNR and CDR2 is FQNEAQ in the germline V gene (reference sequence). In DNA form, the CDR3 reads TGTGCCAGCAGCTTAGGGGCAGGGATATACAATGAGCAGTTCTTC. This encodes CASSLGAGIYNEQFF. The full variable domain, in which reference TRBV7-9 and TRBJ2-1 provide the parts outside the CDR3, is DTGVSQNPRHKITKRGQNVTFRCDPISEHNRLYWYRQTLGQGPEFLTYFQNEAQLEKSRLLSDRFSAERPKGSFSTLEIQRTEQGDSAMYLCASSLGAGIYNEQFFGPGTRLTVL.

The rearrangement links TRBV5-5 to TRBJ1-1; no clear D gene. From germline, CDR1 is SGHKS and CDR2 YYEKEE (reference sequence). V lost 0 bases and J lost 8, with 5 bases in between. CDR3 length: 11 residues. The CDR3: CASSLVREAFF. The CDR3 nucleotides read TGTGCCAGCAGCTTGGTCAGAGAAGCTTTCTTT.

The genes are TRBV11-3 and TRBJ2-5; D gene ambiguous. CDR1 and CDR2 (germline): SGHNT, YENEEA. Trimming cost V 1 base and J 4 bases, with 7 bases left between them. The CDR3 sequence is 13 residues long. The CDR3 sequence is CASSLGPRETQYF. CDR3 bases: TGTGCCAGCAGCTTAGGCCCTAGAGAGACCCAGTACTTC.

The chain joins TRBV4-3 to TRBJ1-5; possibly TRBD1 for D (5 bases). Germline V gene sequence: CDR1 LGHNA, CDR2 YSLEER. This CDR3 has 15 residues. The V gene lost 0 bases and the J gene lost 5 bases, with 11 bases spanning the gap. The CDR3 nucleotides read TGCGCCAGCAGCCAAGACCCCCGGGGCGATCAGCCCCAGCATTTT. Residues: CASSQDPRGDQPQHF.

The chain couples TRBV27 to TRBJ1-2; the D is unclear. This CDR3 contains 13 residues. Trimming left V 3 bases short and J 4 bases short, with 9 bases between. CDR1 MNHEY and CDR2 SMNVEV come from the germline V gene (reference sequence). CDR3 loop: CASSFLGSYGYTF. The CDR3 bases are TGTGCCAGCAGTTTTCTGGGGAGCTATGGCTACACCTTC.

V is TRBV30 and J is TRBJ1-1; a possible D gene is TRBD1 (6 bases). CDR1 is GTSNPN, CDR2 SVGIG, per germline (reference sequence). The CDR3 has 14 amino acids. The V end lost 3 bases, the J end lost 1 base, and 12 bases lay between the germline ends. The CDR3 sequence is CAWSRGWTNTEAFF. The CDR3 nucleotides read TGTGCCTGGAGCAGGGGCTGGACGAACACTGAAGCTTTCTTT.

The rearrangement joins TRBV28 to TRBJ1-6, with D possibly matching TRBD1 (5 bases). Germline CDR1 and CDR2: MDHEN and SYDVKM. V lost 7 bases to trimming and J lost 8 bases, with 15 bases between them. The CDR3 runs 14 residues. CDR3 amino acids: CASTKQARDSPLHF. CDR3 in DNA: TGTGCCAGCACCAAACAGGCTCGGGATTCACCCCTCCACTTT. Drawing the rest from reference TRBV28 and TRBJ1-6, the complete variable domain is DVKVTQSSRYLVKRTGEKVFLECVQDMDHENMFWYRQDPGLGLRLIYFSYDVKMKEKGDIPEGYSVSREKKERFSLILESASTNQTSMYLCASTKQARDSPLHFGNGTRLTVT.

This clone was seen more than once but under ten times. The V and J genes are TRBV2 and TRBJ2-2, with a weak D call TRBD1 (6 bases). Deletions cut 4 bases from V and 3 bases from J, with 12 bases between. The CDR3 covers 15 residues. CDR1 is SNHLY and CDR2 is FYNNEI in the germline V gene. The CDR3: CASSVQGSDTGELFF. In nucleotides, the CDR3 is TGTGCCAGCAGTGTACAGGGTAGCGACACCGGGGAGCTGTTTTTT.

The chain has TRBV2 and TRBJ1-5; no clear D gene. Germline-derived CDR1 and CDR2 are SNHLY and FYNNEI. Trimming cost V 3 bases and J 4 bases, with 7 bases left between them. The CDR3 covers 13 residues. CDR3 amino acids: CASSDPLNQPQHF. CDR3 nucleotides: TGTGCCAGCAGTGACCCCCTTAATCAGCCCCAGCATTTT.

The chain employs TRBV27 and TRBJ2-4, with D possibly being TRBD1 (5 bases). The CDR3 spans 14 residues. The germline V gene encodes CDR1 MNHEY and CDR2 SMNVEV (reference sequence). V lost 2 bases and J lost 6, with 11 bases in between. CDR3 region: CASSLRRQLNIQYF. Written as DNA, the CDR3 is TGTGCCAGCAGTTTAAGGAGACAGCTAAACATTCAGTACTTC.

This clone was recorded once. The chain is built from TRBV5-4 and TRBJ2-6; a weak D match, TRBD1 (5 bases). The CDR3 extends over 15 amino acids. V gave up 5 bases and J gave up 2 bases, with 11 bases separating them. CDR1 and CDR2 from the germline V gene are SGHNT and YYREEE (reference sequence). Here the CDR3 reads CASSIGAPGANVLTF. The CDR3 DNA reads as TGTGCCAGCAGTATAGGGGCCCCTGGGGCCAACGTCCTGACTTTC.

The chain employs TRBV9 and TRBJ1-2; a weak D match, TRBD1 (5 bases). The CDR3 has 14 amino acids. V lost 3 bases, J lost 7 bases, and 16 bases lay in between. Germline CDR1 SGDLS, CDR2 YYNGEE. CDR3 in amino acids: CASSDRGVSSGYTF. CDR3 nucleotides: TGTGCCAGCAGCGACCGGGGGGTCTCTTCTGGCTACACCTTC.

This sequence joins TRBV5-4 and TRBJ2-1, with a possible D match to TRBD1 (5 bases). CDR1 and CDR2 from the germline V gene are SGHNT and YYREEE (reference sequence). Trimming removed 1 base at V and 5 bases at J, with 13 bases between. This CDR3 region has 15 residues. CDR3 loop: CASSLWAGFDNEQFF. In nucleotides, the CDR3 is TGTGCCAGCAGCTTGTGGGCAGGGTTCGACAATGAGCAGTTCTTC.

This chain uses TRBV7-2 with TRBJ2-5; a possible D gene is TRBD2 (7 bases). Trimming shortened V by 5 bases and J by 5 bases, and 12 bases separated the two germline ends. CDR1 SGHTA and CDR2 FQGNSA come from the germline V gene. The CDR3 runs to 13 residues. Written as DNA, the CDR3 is TGTGCCAGCAGCCGCGGGGGCAGGGAGACCCAGTACTTC. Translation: CASSRGGRETQYF.

Here the CDR3 DNA reads TGTGCCAGCAGCTTAAACAGGGATAATAATTCACCCCTCCACTTT. It codes for CASSLNRDNNSPLHF. V gene TRBV7-8 combines with J gene TRBJ1-6; D may be TRBD1 (6 bases). The CDR3 has 15 residues. Trimming removed 2 bases at V and 5 bases at J, with 10 bases between. Looked up from germline, CDR1 is SGHVS and CDR2 is FQNEAQ.

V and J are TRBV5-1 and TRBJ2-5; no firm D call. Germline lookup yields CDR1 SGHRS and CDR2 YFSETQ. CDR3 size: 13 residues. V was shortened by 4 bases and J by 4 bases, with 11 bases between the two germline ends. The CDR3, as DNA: TGCGCCAGCAGCCCCCTGCCAGGAGAGACCCAGTACTTC. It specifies CASSPLPGETQYF.

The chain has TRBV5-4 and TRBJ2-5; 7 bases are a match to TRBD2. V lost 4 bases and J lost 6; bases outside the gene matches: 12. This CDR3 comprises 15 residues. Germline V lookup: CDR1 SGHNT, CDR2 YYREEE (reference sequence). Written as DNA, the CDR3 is TGTGCCAGCAGCCGAAGCGAGACGGGGGGAAAGACCCAGTACTTC. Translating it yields CASSRSETGGKTQYF.

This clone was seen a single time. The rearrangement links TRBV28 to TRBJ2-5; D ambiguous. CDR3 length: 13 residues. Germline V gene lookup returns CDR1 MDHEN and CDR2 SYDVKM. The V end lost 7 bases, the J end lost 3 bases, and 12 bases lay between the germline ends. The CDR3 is CASIPPGKETQYF. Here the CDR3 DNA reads TGTGCCAGCATCCCGCCGGGTAAAGAGACCCAGTACTTC.

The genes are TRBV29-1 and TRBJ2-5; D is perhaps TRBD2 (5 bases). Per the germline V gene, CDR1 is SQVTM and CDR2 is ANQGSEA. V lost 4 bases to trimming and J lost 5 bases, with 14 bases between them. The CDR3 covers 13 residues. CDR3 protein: CSVGRSRLETQYF. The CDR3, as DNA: TGCAGCGTTGGGAGGAGCCGGTTGGAGACCCAGTACTTC.

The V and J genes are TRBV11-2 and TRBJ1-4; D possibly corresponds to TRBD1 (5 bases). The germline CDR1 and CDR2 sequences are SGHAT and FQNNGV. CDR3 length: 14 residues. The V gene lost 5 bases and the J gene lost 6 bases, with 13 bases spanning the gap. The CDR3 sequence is CASSPRVSHEKLFF. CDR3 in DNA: TGTGCCAGCAGCCCCAGGGTATCTCATGAAAAACTGTTTTTT. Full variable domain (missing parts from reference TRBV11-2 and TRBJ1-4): EAGVAQSPRYKIIEKRQSVAFWCNPISGHATLYWYQQILGQGPKLLIQFQNNGVVDDSQLPKDRFSAERLKGVDSTLKIQPAKLEDSAVYLCASSPRVSHEKLFFGSGTQLSVL.

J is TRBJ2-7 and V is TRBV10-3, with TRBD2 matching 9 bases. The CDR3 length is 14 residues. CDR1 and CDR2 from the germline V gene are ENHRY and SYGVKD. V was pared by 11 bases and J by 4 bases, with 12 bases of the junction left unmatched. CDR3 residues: CADTPRGGAYEQYF. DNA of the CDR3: TGTGCCGACACTCCTCGCGGGGGGGCGTACGAGCAGTACTTC.

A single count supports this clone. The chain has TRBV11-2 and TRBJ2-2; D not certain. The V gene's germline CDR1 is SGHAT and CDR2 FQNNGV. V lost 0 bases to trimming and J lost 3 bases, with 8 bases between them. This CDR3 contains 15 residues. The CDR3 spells CASSLEGLHTGELFF. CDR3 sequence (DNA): TGTGCCAGCAGCTTAGAAGGCCTTCACACCGGGGAGCTGTTTTTT. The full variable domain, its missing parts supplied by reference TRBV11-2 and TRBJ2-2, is EAGVAQSPRYKIIEKRQSVAFWCNPISGHATLYWYQQILGQGPKLLIQFQNNGVVDDSQLPKDRFSAERLKGVDSTLKIQPAKLEDSAVYLCASSLEGLHTGELFFGEGSRLTVL.

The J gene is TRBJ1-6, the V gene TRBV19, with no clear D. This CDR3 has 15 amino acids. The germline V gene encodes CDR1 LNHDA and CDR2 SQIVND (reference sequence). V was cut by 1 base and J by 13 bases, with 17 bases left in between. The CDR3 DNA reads TGTGCCAGTAGTATAGTCCCCGGGGTCTCGGCGCCCCTCCACTTT. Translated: CASSIVPGVSAPLHF.